A single sample is the source of the 7 T cell receptor beta chains below, sequenced in a study of T cell responses to AZD1222 COVID-19 vaccine. Here immunoSEQ multiplex PCR was the method, and the copy in TCRdb shows in-frame clones only, minus some. Of roughly 130,000 clones listed, 87% are singletons. The sequencing used peripheral blood, collected on day 0 of AZD1222 vaccination. Receptors were obtained from an adult in good health.

This clone was recorded only once. V usage is TRBV30 and J usage is TRBJ1-1; D gene uncertain. The V end was cut by 8 bases, the J end by 8 bases, with 12 bases between. Germline V gene data show CDR1 as GTSNPN and CDR2 as SVGIG (reference sequence). This CDR3 is 10 amino acids long. The CDR3 sequence: CAASRAEAFF. In DNA form, the CDR3 reads TGTGCCGCCTCTAGGGCCGAAGCTTTCTTT.

This chain connects TRBV27 to TRBJ2-3; 9 nucleotides align to TRBD2. CDR1 is MNHEY and CDR2 is SMNVEV in the germline V gene (reference sequence). The CDR3 has 16 residues. The trim removed 5 bases at V and 2 bases at J, leaving 8 bases unmatched. The DNA for the CDR3 is TGTGCCAGCAGTCCCGGGACTAGCCCGCCCACAGATACGCAGTATTTT. Amino acid sequence: CASSPGTSPPTDTQYF.

V gene TRBV7-2 combines with J gene TRBJ2-3; no clear D gene. CDR3 length: 13 amino acids. Germline loops: CDR1 SGHTA, CDR2 FQGNSA. Trimming took off 2 bases at V and 6 bases at J, with 9 bases between the two ends. The CDR3 bases are TGTGCCAGCAGCTTAATGCTGTCCGATACGCAGTATTTT. This gives the protein CASSLMLSDTQYF.

J is TRBJ2-7 and V is TRBV7-9, with D possibly matching TRBD1 (5 bases). The CDR3 runs 17 residues. Germline V gene sequence: CDR1 SEHNR, CDR2 FQNEAQ (reference sequence). V lost 1 base to trimming and J lost 0 bases, with 16 bases between them. The CDR3 protein is CASSLGRWTSPSYEQYF. The DNA of the CDR3 is TGTGCCAGCAGCTTAGGGCGTTGGACAAGCCCCTCCTACGAGCAGTACTTC. Filled out from reference TRBV7-9 and TRBJ2-7, the complete variable domain reads DTGVSQNPRHKITKRGQNVTFRCDPISEHNRLYWYRQTLGQGPEFLTYFQNEAQLEKSRLLSDRFSAERPKGSFSTLEIQRTEQGDSAMYLCASSLGRWTSPSYEQYFGPGTRLTVT.

This CDR3 reads CASSLSGGEVTGELFF. As DNA, the CDR3 is TGTGCCAGCAGTTTATCGGGCGGGGAAGTGACCGGGGAGCTGTTTTTT. V usage is TRBV27 and J usage is TRBJ2-2; a weak D match, TRBD2 (6 bases). The V gene lost 0 bases and the J gene lost 5 bases, with 13 bases spanning the gap. This CDR3 comprises 16 residues. Germline CDR1 is MNHEY and CDR2 is SMNVEV (reference sequence).

This rearrangement joins TRBV10-3 to TRBJ2-3, with 7 bases fitting TRBD2. The CDR3 sequence is 17 residues long. J lost 6 bases, V lost 4 bases, and 16 bases had no gene match. Germline CDR1 ENHRY, CDR2 SYGVKD. The chain's CDR3 is CAISGALGLAEGDTQYF. The CDR3 DNA reads TGTGCCATCAGTGGAGCTCTGGGGCTAGCGGAGGGGGATACGCAGTATTTT.

The CDR3 nucleotides are TGTGCCAGCAGTCTCTTGGGACAAACTAACTCCTACGAGCAGTACTTC. Its translation is CASSLLGQTNSYEQYF. The chain combines TRBV28 with TRBJ2-7; possibly TRBD1 for D (6 bases). V lost 5 bases and J 0 bases, leaving 17 bases between the germline ends. Germline V gene data show CDR1 as MDHEN and CDR2 as SYDVKM. The CDR3 covers 16 residues.